The 6 T cell receptor beta chains in this list originate from one sample, sequenced in a study of blood T cell repertoires in COVID-19. TCRdb's copy holds only in-frame clones and misses some; the assay was immunoSEQ multiplex PCR. The table records fewer than 150,000 clones, just under 90% of them present only once. Sequencing input: peripheral blood. The receptors derive from a woman aged 40 to 49 with acute or convalescent COVID-19.

This clone was seen a single time. In nucleotides, the CDR3 is TGTGCCAGCAGCCAAGAGGAGACACTAGCGGCAGACACAGATACGCAGTATTTT. Translating gives CASSQEETLAADTDTQYF. This rearrangement joins TRBV4-2 to TRBJ2-3, with 8 positions matching TRBD2. Germline V gene data show CDR1 as LGHNA and CDR2 as YNFKEQ. The V gene end was trimmed by 0 bases and the J gene end by 2 bases; junction bases not matched to a gene: 10. CDR3 length: 18 residues.

The chain employs TRBV4-3 and TRBJ2-1, with 12 positions matching TRBD2. J was trimmed by 9 bases and V by 2 bases; bases with no gene match: 8. CDR1 and CDR2 (germline): LGHNA, YSLEER. The CDR3 is 16 residues long. CDR3 nucleotides: TGCGCCAGCAGCCAACCCGGACTAGCGGGAAGGAGTGAGCAGTTCTTC. Encoded protein: CASSQPGLAGRSEQFF.

This clone was seen a handful of times. This chain links TRBV6-2 or TRBV6-3 with TRBJ2-7, with D possibly matching TRBD2 (6 bases). The CDR3 is made up of 13 amino acids. The V gene's germline CDR1 is MNHEY and CDR2 SVGEGT. Trimming cost V 4 bases and J 3 bases, with 10 bases left between them. The CDR3 region is CASSSTSNYEQYF. The CDR3 DNA is TGTGCCAGCAGTTCGACTAGTAACTACGAGCAGTACTTC.

This clone was picked up one time. This chain links TRBV28 with TRBJ2-3; D ambiguous. The CDR3 is made up of 14 amino acids. Germline assignment: CDR1 MDHEN and CDR2 SYDVKM. V gave up 4 bases and J gave up 3 bases, with 11 bases separating them. The CDR3 spells CASSSLYRTDTQYF. CDR3 nucleotides: TGTGCCAGCAGTTCTCTTTACAGAACAGATACGCAGTATTTT.

This sequence joins TRBV4-3 and TRBJ1-1, with 7 bases lining up with TRBD1. This CDR3 is built from 15 residues. After removal of 0 bases from V and 6 bases from J, the junction contained 7 bases not matched to a gene. Germline values: CDR1 LGHNA, CDR2 YSLEER. CDR3 protein: CASSQDGTGAAEAFF. The CDR3 region has the DNA TGCGCCAGCAGCCAAGATGGTACAGGGGCGGCTGAAGCTTTCTTT.

The chain recombines TRBV6-6 with TRBJ1-3; possible D gene TRBD1, 6 bases. With 5 bases removed from V and 0 bases from J, the gap between germline ends came to 11 bases. Germline CDR1 reads MNHNY; CDR2 reads SVGAGI (reference sequence). This CDR3 has 15 residues. CDR3 sequence reads: CASSPRGYSGNTIYF. CDR3 sequence (DNA): TGTGCCAGCAGTCCCAGGGGATACTCTGGAAACACCATATATTTT.